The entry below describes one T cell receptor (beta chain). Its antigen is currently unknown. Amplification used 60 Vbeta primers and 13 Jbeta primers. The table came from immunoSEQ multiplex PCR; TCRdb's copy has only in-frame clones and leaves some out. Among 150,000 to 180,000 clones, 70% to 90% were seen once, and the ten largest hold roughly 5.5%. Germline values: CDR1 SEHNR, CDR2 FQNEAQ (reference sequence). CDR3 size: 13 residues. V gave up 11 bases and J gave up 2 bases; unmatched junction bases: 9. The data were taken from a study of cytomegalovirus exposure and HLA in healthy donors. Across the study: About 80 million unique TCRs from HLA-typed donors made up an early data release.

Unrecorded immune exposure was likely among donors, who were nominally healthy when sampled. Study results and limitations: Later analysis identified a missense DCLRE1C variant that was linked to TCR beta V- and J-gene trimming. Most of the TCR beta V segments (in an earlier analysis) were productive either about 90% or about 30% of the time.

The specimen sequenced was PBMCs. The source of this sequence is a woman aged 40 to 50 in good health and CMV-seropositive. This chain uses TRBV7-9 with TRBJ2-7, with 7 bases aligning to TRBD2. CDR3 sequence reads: CARLAAPTYEQYF. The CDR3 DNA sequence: TGTGCCCGGCTAGCGGCCCCCACCTACGAGCAGTACTTC.